These 31 T cell receptor beta chains came from one sample sequenced in a study of T cell changes during pregnancy in multiple sclerosis (dated by TCRdb to about 2019). The library was generated by the immunoSEQ multiplex PCR assay. Here the immuneACCESS table is served through TCRdb, limited to in-frame sequences with V and J called. Missing clones are a known gap in these copies; in checked studies unresolved V genes cover under half, and the rest lacks a known reason. This sample gives around 63,000 clones in total; approximately 90% of them show up just once. Less than 3% of the sample rests with the top ten. The starting material was peripheral blood, obtained in the third trimester of pregnancy. Source of these receptors: a female donor in good health, enrolled as a control in a pregnancy study.

This sequence joins TRBV19 and TRBJ2-3; perhaps TRBD2 as D (6 bases). Germline CDR1 reads LNHDA; CDR2 reads SQIVND (reference sequence). The CDR3 is 11 amino acids. Trimming shortened V by 10 bases and J by 3 bases, and 8 bases separated the two germline ends. In DNA, the CDR3 is TGTGCCACCGCGGGAACAGATACGCAGTATTTT. This codes for CATAGTDTQYF.

J is TRBJ1-1 and V is TRBV7-6, with 8 bases matching TRBD1. V shed 4 bases and J 2 bases; nucleotides not matched to a gene: 6. CDR3 length: 15 residues. The germline gives CDR1 SGHVS, CDR2 FNYEAQ. The CDR3 coding sequence is TGTGCCAGCAGCTCGCAGACAGGGGATAACACTGAAGCTTTCTTT. Translation gives CASSSQTGDNTEAFF.

For the CDR3, the DNA is TGTGCCAGCAGCCCCAAAAGGGGACTAGCGGGAGACGGCACCGGGGAGCTGTTTTTT. Protein product: CASSPKRGLAGDGTGELFF. This chain uses TRBV21-1 with TRBJ2-2; whether TRBD2, the table's D call, matches the DNA was not checked. TRBV21-1 is a pseudogene segment. The CDR3 is 19 residues long.

V gene TRBV5-4 combines with J gene TRBJ1-4, with 10 positions matching TRBD1. The CDR3 loop spans 19 amino acids. The germline V gene has CDR1 SGHNT and CDR2 YYREEE (reference sequence). Trimming removed 4 bases from V and 0 bases from J; junction bases left unmatched: 12. CDR3 nucleotide sequence: TGTGCCAGCAGCCGCGGCCGACCTGGGACAGGGGCAACTAATGAAAAACTGTTTTTT. The encoded protein is CASSRGRPGTGATNEKLFF.

V is TRBV7-6 and J is TRBJ2-7; possibly TRBD1 for D (6 bases). Trimming shortened V by 6 bases and J by 2 bases, and 8 bases separated the two germline ends. The germline V gene has CDR1 SGHVS and CDR2 FNYEAQ. CDR3 length: 12 amino acids. The CDR3 DNA follows: TGTGCCAGCAGGGGGGCGACCTACGAGCAGTACTTC. It codes for CASRGATYEQYF.

About this clone: At the DNA level, this CDR3 is encoded by other sequences in the same sample as well. The chain recombines TRBV5-1 with TRBJ1-1; 8 bases fit TRBD1. With 0 bases clipped from V and 4 bases from J, the junction kept 2 bases outside the gene matches. The CDR3 extends over 14 amino acids. CDR1 is SGHRS, CDR2 YFSETQ, per germline. CDR3 DNA: TGCGCCAGCAGCTTGGGTCAGGGGGCCACTGAAGCTTTCTTT. Translation gives CASSLGQGATEAFF.

This clone was seen more than once but under ten times. The V call is TRBV9, the J call TRBJ1-1; D is unresolved. V was shortened by 4 bases and J by 3 bases, with 10 bases between the two germline ends. The germline V gene encodes CDR1 SGDLS and CDR2 YYNGEE. This CDR3 comprises 13 residues. This CDR3 reads CASSPREDTEAFF. CDR3 DNA sequence: TGTGCCAGCAGCCCTAGGGAGGACACTGAAGCTTTCTTT.

CDR3 nucleotide sequence: TGCGCCAGCAGCGACGGACAGGGAGGGACAGATACGCAGTATTTT. It yields the protein CASSDGQGGTDTQYF. The chain couples TRBV5-1 to TRBJ2-3; perhaps TRBD1 as D (8 bases). CDR1 and CDR2 from the germline V gene are SGHRS and YFSETQ. V was cut by 4 bases and J by 3 bases, with 15 bases left in between. CDR3 size: 15 residues.

J is TRBJ1-2 and V is TRBV6-1, with 8 positions matching TRBD1. The germline V gene encodes CDR1 MNHNS and CDR2 SASEGT. Trimming at V came to 1 base and at J to 1 base, leaving 5 bases not matched to a gene. The CDR3 extends over 16 amino acids. CDR3 in amino acids: CASSEVDRAGNYGYTF. The CDR3 DNA is TGTGCCAGCAGTGAAGTGGACAGGGCGGGTAACTATGGCTACACCTTC.

The chain is built from TRBV19 and TRBJ1-5; 11 bases line up with TRBD1. Germline CDR1 is LNHDA and CDR2 is SQIVND (reference sequence). V gave up 5 bases and J gave up 6 bases; unmatched junction bases: 9. The CDR3 runs 16 residues. CDR3: CASSGWTGGEGQPQHF. Here the CDR3 DNA reads TGTGCCAGTAGTGGCTGGACAGGGGGCGAGGGTCAGCCCCAGCATTTT.

This chain joins TRBV28 and TRBJ1-1, with a possible D match to TRBD1 (6 bases). Looked up from germline, CDR1 is MDHEN and CDR2 is SYDVKM. V was trimmed by 5 bases and J by 1 base, leaving 11 bases between them. CDR3 length: 14 amino acids. The CDR3 loop reads CASSPQDRNTEAFF. CDR3 DNA: TGTGCCAGCAGTCCCCAGGACAGGAACACTGAAGCTTTCTTT.

The chain uses TRBV10-3 and TRBJ2-7; D possibly corresponds to TRBD1 (6 bases). The CDR3 runs 15 residues. CDR1 and CDR2 from the germline V gene are ENHRY and SYGVKD. The V end was cut by 2 bases, the J end by 0 bases, with 11 bases between. The CDR3 DNA follows: TGTGCCATCAGTGAGGGGGACATAAGCTCCTACGAGCAGTACTTC. It codes for CAISEGDISSYEQYF.

V is TRBV27 and J is TRBJ2-1, with a weak D call TRBD2 (6 bases). The CDR3 contains 16 residues. Germline assignment: CDR1 MNHEY and CDR2 SMNVEV (reference sequence). V shed 6 bases and J shed 2 bases, with 17 bases lying between them. In nucleotides, the CDR3 is TGTGCCAGCAGCTCCGATCTAGCGATCGCCTACAATGAGCAGTTCTTC. This gives the protein CASSSDLAIAYNEQFF.

The V gene is TRBV6-5, the J gene TRBJ2-2; TRBD1 might be the D (5 bases). CDR1 and CDR2 from the germline V gene are MNHEY and SVGAGI. V was trimmed by 7 bases and J by 4 bases, leaving 16 bases between them. This CDR3 has 15 amino acids. CDR3 nucleotides: TGTGCCAGCAAAGGCAGGGTGGATAGCACCGGGGAGCTGTTTTTT. Its translation is CASKGRVDSTGELFF.

The chain recombines TRBV2 with TRBJ2-3; TRBD2 aligns across 10 bases. The germline CDR1 and CDR2 sequences are SNHLY and FYNNEI. This CDR3 is 16 amino acids long. V was clipped by 1 base and J by 7 bases; unmatched bases: 8. The CDR3 protein is CASSEGPAGGPNTQYF. CDR3 in DNA: TGTGCCAGCAGTGAAGGGCCAGCGGGGGGGCCGAATACGCAGTATTTT.

V and J are TRBV6-5 and TRBJ1-2; tentative D call: TRBD1 (6 bases). The CDR3 runs 11 residues. V gave up 8 bases and J gave up 8 bases, with 12 bases separating them. CDR1 MNHEY and CDR2 SVGAGI come from the germline V gene. CDR3 sequence: CASLGGLGYTF. Here the CDR3 DNA reads TGTGCCAGCCTCGGGGGGCTGGGCTACACCTTC.

This clone was counted once. The gene calls are TRBV7-2 and TRBJ2-5; 13 nucleotides line up with TRBD2. The J call may be mistaken, given a closer DNA end match to TRBJ2-7. The CDR3 is made up of 16 amino acids. The germline V gene has CDR1 SGHTA and CDR2 FQGNSA. The CDR3 DNA follows: TGTGCCAGCAGCCCACAGACTAGCGGGGGGATATACGAGCAGTACTTC. This codes for CASSPQTSGGIYEQYF.

The chain has TRBV10-2 and TRBJ2-5, with TRBD2 as a possible D gene (6 bases). Trimming shortened V by 0 bases and J by 2 bases, and 7 bases separated the two germline ends. In germline, CDR1 is WSHSY, CDR2 SAAADI. There are 14 residues in the CDR3. Written as DNA, the CDR3 is TGCGCCAGCAGTGAGTCGGGGGGACAAGAGACCCAGTACTTC. It yields the protein CASSESGGQETQYF.

This clone has just one count. The J gene is TRBJ1-5, the V gene TRBV6-5, with D unresolved. Germline CDR1 is MNHEY and CDR2 is SVGAGI. The CDR3 has 13 residues. V was trimmed by 2 bases and J by 7 bases, leaving 9 bases between them. CDR3 sequence: CASSYGHRQPQHF. CDR3 DNA sequence: TGTGCCAGCAGTTACGGCCATCGACAGCCCCAGCATTTT.

This clone was observed a few times. The chain combines TRBV9 with TRBJ2-7, with 9 bases identical to TRBD1. The CDR3 length is 15 residues. Losses at the gene ends were 3 bases for V and 6 bases for J; bases not matched to a gene: 10. The germline gives CDR1 SGDLS, CDR2 YYNGEE. In DNA, the CDR3 is TGTGCCAGCAGCGCGCCATCGGACAGGGGAAGCGAGCAGTACTTC. Translated, it gives CASSAPSDRGSEQYF. The full variable domain, with the rest looked up from reference TRBV9 and TRBJ2-7, is DSGVTQTPKHLITATGQRVTLRCSPRSGDLSVYWYQQSLDQGLQFLIQYYNGEERAKGNILERFSAQQFPDLHSELNLSSLELGDSALYFCASSAPSDRGSEQYFGPGTRLTVT.

V gene TRBV6-1 combines with J gene TRBJ2-5; possible D gene TRBD1, 6 bases. V lost 6 bases and J 2 bases, leaving 13 bases between the germline ends. Germline V gene data show CDR1 as MNHNS and CDR2 as SASEGT. The CDR3 totals 14 residues. This CDR3 reads CASRTGQLQETQYF. In DNA form, the CDR3 reads TGTGCCAGCAGGACAGGACAATTACAAGAGACCCAGTACTTC.

This sequence joins TRBV30 and TRBJ1-2; D is unclear. V lost 2 bases to trimming and J lost 10 bases, with 11 bases between them. This CDR3 spans 11 amino acids. Germline V gene sequence: CDR1 GTSNPN, CDR2 SVGIG (reference sequence). For the CDR3, the DNA is TGTGCCTGGAGTCTCGAGCTCTTCTACACCTTC. Residues: CAWSLELFYTF.

The chain has TRBV25-1 and TRBJ2-5; TRBD1 matches 8 bases. Germline V gives CDR1 MGHDK, CDR2 SYGVNS. Trimming cost V 5 bases and J 4 bases; bases outside gene matches: 9. This CDR3 is 15 amino acids long. Here the CDR3 reads CASSRTGSGVETQYF. CDR3 nucleotide sequence: TGTGCCAGCAGTCGGACAGGGTCTGGAGTAGAGACCCAGTACTTC.

The chain recombines TRBV27 with TRBJ1-5; no reliable D call. The CDR3 extends over 14 amino acids. Between the trimmed V and J ends, which lost 6 bases and 2 bases, there was a span of 11 bases. The germline V gene encodes CDR1 MNHEY and CDR2 SMNVEV (reference sequence). The CDR3, as DNA: TGTGCCAGCAGATTTCAGGAGGGCAATCAGCCCCAGCATTTT. This gives the protein CASRFQEGNQPQHF.

The chain uses TRBV6-5 and TRBJ1-2; 7 bases align to TRBD1. The germline V gene encodes CDR1 MNHEY and CDR2 SVGAGI. CDR3 size: 12 residues. V gave up 8 bases and J gave up 2 bases; unmatched junction bases: 2. The CDR3 DNA follows: TGTGCCAGCGGGACAGTAAACTATGGCTACACCTTC. Translation gives CASGTVNYGYTF.

This rearrangement joins TRBV5-6 to TRBJ1-2; 9 nucleotides line up with TRBD1. The junction had 7 bases not matched to a gene; V was cut back by 0 bases and J by 4 bases. Germline values: CDR1 SGHDT, CDR2 YYEEEE. The CDR3 is made up of 16 amino acids. The CDR3 reads CASSLERQGGSYGYTF. CDR3 bases: TGTGCCAGCAGCTTGGAAAGACAGGGGGGGAGCTATGGCTACACCTTC.

The chain joins TRBV4-2 to TRBJ1-1, with D possibly being TRBD1 (6 bases). This CDR3 has 16 amino acids. V lost 0 bases and J lost 5, with 16 bases in between. Germline loops: CDR1 LGHNA, CDR2 YNFKEQ. The CDR3 spells CASSQDGRGGRTEAFF. DNA of the CDR3: TGTGCCAGCAGCCAAGATGGAAGGGGGGGGAGAACTGAAGCTTTCTTT.

The chain joins TRBV5-1 to TRBJ2-5, with D perhaps TRBD1 (5 bases). Trimming took off 2 bases at V and 2 bases at J, with 13 bases between the two ends. Germline-derived CDR1 and CDR2 are SGHRS and YFSETQ. The CDR3 loop spans 15 amino acids. CDR3 nucleotides: TGCGCCAGCAGCTTCTTAACAGGAATACAAGAGACCCAGTACTTC. It yields the protein CASSFLTGIQETQYF.

The rearrangement links TRBV6-1 to TRBJ1-5, with 8 bases matching TRBD1. CDR1 is MNHNS, CDR2 SASEGT, per germline. The CDR3 runs 14 residues. The ends lost 4 bases at V and 5 bases at J; junction bases unmatched: 4. CDR3 protein: CASSADRVDQPQHF. CDR3 DNA sequence: TGTGCCAGCAGTGCGGACAGGGTGGATCAGCCCCAGCATTTT.

The genes are TRBV5-6 and TRBJ1-1, with TRBD1 identical over 7 bases. The CDR3 is 14 amino acids. Germline values: CDR1 SGHDT, CDR2 YYEEEE. J gave up 1 base and V 5 bases, and 5 bases lay outside the gene matches. The DNA for the CDR3 is TGTGCCAGCAGGCGACAGGGAGGGAACACTGAAGCTTTCTTT. Its protein is CASRRQGGNTEAFF.

The chain carries TRBV6-6 and TRBJ2-1, with 8 nucleotides matching TRBD2. After removal of 6 bases from V and 6 bases from J, the junction contained 4 bases not matched to a gene. Germline CDR1 MNHNY, CDR2 SVGAGI (reference sequence). CDR3 length: 13 residues. CDR3 residues: CASRAGGFNEQFF. The CDR3 coding sequence is TGTGCCAGCAGGGCGGGAGGATTCAATGAGCAGTTCTTC.